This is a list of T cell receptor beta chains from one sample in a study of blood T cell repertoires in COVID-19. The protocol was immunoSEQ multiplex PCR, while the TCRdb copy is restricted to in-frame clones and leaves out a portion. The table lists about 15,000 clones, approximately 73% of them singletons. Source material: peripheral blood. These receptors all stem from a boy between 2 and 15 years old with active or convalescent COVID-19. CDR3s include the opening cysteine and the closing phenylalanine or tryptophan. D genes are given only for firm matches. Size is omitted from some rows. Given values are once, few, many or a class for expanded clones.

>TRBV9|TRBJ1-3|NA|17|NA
CASSVSPRVPSGNTIYF
TGTGCCAGCAGCGTTTCCCCCCGGGTCCCCTCTGGAAACACCATATATTTT
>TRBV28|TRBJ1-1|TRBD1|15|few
CASSGQGARNTEAFF
TGTGCCAGCAGCGGTCAGGGGGCGCGGAACACTGAAGCTTTCTTT
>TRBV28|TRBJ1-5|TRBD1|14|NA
CASSRTGFQSPQHF
TGTGCCAGCAGTCGGACAGGGTTCCAGTCACCCCAGCATTTT
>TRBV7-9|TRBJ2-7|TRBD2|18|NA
CASSLGRTSGISRDEQYF
TGTGCCAGCAGCTTAGGTAGGACTAGCGGGATTTCCCGGGACGAGCAGTACTTC
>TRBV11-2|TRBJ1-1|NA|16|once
CASSLDGRALGTEAFF
TGTGCCAGCAGCTTAGATGGGCGGGCCCTGGGCACTGAAGCTTTCTTT
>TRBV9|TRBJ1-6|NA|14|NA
CASSVDFYNSPLHF
TGTGCCAGCAGCGTCGACTTCTATAATTCACCCCTCCACTTT
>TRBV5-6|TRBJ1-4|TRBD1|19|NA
CASSFRTGRVRVNNEKLFF
TGTGCCAGCAGCTTCCGGACAGGAAGGGTTCGGGTCAATAATGAAAAACTGTTTTTT
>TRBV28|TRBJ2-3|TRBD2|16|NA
CASSARLAGGVDTQYF
TGTGCCAGCAGTGCGCGACTAGCGGGGGGTGTAGATACGCAGTATTTT
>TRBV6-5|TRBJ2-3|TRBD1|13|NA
CASSDRGADTQYF
TGTGCCAGCAGCGACAGGGGCGCAGATACGCAGTATTTT
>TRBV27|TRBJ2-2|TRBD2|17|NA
CASRGLAGGLNTGELFF
TGTGCCAGCAGAGGACTAGCGGGAGGGTTAAACACCGGGGAGCTGTTTTTT
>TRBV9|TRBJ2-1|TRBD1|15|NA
CASSVTGRGYNEQFF
TGTGCCAGCAGCGTGACAGGGAGAGGCTACAATGAGCAGTTCTTC
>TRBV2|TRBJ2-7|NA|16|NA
CASSEALGLALYEQYF
TGTGCCAGCAGTGAAGCGCTTGGGCTAGCCCTCTACGAGCAGTACTTC
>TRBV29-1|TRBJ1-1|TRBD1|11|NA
CSVLGGLGAFF
TGCAGCGTATTAGGGGGCTTGGGAGCTTTCTTT
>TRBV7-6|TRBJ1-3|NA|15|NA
CASSPQADSGNTIYF
TGTGCCAGCAGCCCTCAGGCCGACTCTGGAAACACCATATATTTT
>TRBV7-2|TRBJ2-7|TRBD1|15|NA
CASNILGQGNYEQYF
TGTGCCAGCAACATCCTTGGACAGGGGAACTACGAGCAGTACTTC
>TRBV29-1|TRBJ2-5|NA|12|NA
CSGRRLQETQYF
TGCAGCGGTCGAAGACTCCAAGAGACCCAGTACTTC
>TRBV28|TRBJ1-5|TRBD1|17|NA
CASKLRTITGANQPQHF
TGTGCCAGCAAACTCCGCACCATCACAGGGGCAAATCAGCCCCAGCATTTT
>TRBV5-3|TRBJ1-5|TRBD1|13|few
CARVGTEHQPQHF
TGTGCCAGAGTGGGGACAGAACATCAGCCCCAGCATTTT
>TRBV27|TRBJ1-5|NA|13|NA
CASSPQGGQPQHF
TGTGCCAGCAGTCCCCAGGGCGGTCAGCCCCAGCATTTT
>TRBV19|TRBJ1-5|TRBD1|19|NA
CASSPRGTGTFRDNQPQHF
TGTGCCAGTAGCCCGAGGGGGACAGGCACCTTTCGGGACAATCAGCCCCAGCATTTT
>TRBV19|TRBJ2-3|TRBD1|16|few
CASSRTGGVGPDTQYF
TGTGCCAGTAGTAGGACAGGGGGCGTAGGTCCAGATACGCAGTATTTT
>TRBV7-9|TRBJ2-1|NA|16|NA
CASSLVGGQTYNEQFF
TGTGCCAGCAGCCTGGTAGGTGGGCAGACATACAATGAGCAGTTCTTC
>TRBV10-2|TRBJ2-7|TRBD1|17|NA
CASSRKPGQGVSYEQYF
TGCGCCAGCAGCAGAAAGCCCGGACAGGGTGTCTCCTACGAGCAGTACTTC
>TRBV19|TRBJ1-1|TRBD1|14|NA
CASRTGFRDTEAFF
TGTGCCAGTAGGACAGGGTTCAGGGACACTGAAGCTTTCTTT
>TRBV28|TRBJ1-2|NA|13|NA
CASSDTTNYGYTF
TGTGCCAGCTCGGACACGACGAACTATGGCTACACCTTC
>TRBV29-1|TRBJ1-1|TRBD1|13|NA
CSAQGQGVSEAFF
TGCAGCGCCCAGGGACAGGGAGTCTCTGAAGCTTTCTTT
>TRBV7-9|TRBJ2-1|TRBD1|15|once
CASSFDRGLSNEQFF
TGTGCCAGCAGCTTTGACAGGGGGCTAAGCAATGAGCAGTTCTTC
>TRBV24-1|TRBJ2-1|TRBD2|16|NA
CATSDPGTSGYNEQFF
TGTGCCACCAGTGATCCCGGGACTAGCGGCTACAATGAGCAGTTCTTC
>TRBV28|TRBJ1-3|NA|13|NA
CASQTPSGNTIYF
TGTGCCAGCCAGACACCCTCTGGAAACACCATATATTTT
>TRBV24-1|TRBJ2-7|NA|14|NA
CAPGWTEESYEQYF
TGTGCCCCAGGATGGACAGAGGAGTCCTACGAGCAGTACTTC
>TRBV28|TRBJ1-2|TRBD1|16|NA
CATPGTGAGSNYGYTF
TGTGCCACCCCTGGGACAGGCGCCGGATCTAACTATGGCTACACCTTC
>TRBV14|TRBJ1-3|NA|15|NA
CASSPTGISGNTIYF
TGTGCCAGCAGCCCAACAGGGATCTCTGGAAACACCATATATTTT
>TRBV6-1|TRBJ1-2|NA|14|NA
CASSYRRGFSGYTF
TGTGCCAGCAGTTATCGGCGGGGGTTTTCTGGCTACACCTTC
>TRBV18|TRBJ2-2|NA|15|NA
CASSPANRVTGELFF
TGTGCCAGCTCACCAGCGAACAGGGTAACCGGGGAGCTGTTTTTT
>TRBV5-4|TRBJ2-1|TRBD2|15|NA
CASSLTSGGANEQFF
TGTGCCAGCAGCCTTACTAGCGGGGGAGCGAATGAGCAGTTCTTC
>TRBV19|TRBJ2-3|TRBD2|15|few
CASSRTSHMSDTQYF
TGTGCCAGTAGCAGGACTAGCCACATGTCGGATACGCAGTATTTT
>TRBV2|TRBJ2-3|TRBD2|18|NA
CASSEALLGAGGGDTQYF
TGTGCCAGCAGTGAAGCGCTTCTAGGAGCGGGGGGCGGAGATACGCAGTATTTT